The sequence of this T cell receptor beta chain was determined in a study of T cell repertoires in cytomegalovirus infection. Each CDR3 protein gets one entry after TCRdb re-called the reads with MiXCR. Altogether fewer than 1,000,000 distinct CDR3 sequences are present, about a third being singletons, with the ten largest covering 11% to 15%. The CDR3 spans 16 residues. Losses at the gene ends were 6 bases for V and 4 bases for J; bases not matched to a gene: 9. About this clonotype itself: Its matching antigen is unknown.

The TCR sequence derives from a human donor in good health (CMV status not recorded). Some clones in this sample may be carry-over from other donors' samples. The sample in question was cultured CD8+ T cells from PBMCs, obtained from culture after CMV antigen stimulation. The rearrangement links TRBV12-3 or TRBV12-4 to TRBJ2-2; 9 bases agree with TRBD1. The chain's CDR3 is CASRNRQGVVTGELFF. The CDR3 nucleotides read TGTGCCAGCAGGAATCGACAGGGGGTGGTCACCGGGGAGCTGTTTTTT.